This TCR beta chain was documented in a study of blood T cells in healthy people across ages. In its sample, this clonotype was seen many times. Primed by a sample-barcoded 5' primer and a J-beta primer mix, a second PCR proceeded for 7 to 11 cycles. TCRdb re-derived calls from the 5' RACE reads in MiXCR, one entry per CDR3 protein. The sample lists about 670,000 distinct CDR3 sequences, approximately 40% occurring once. CDR3 size: 15 residues. V trimming: 5 bases; J trimming: 2 bases; junction bases outside the gene matches: 7. Germline V gene lookup returns CDR1 MNHNS and CDR2 SASEGT. V gene TRBV6-1 combines with J gene TRBJ2-7; the match to TRBD1 covers 9 bases. This clonotype was obtained from a man older than 75 in good health. Sequencing used blood. DNA for the CDR3: TGTGCCAGCAGTAACCCCCGGGACAGGGCCTACGAGCAGTACTTC. Amino acids: CASSNPRDRAYEQYF.